The clone carrying this T cell receptor beta chain was seen once. The data belong to a study of blood T cell repertoires in COVID-19. On the study more broadly: Samples of COVID-19 (acute and convalescent) were obtained from the United States, Italy and Spain. Sources were T cells, B-cell-depleted T cells, or PBMCs; the material itself was cDNA or gDNA.

The CDR3 runs 13 residues. V gave up 4 bases and J gave up 4 bases, with 10 bases separating them. CDR1 and CDR2 (germline): MNHEY, SVGAGI. TCRdb's copy holds only in-frame clones and misses some; the assay was immunoSEQ multiplex PCR. The table shows a few hundred thousand clones, with around nine tenths occurring only once. Input material: peripheral blood. The chain joins TRBV6-5 to TRBJ2-5; D is uncertain. The TCR sequence derives from a woman in her 70s with active or convalescent COVID-19. CDR3 sequence reads: CASSFSERETQYF. As DNA, the CDR3 is TGTGCCAGCAGTTTCTCAGAGCGAGAGACCCAGTACTTC.